The 9 T cell receptor beta chains in this list originate from one sample, sequenced in a study of blood T cell repertoires in COVID-19. Sequencing was performed with immunoSEQ multiplex PCR; in TCRdb, only in-frame clones are kept and a portion is missing. The table lists some 140,000 clones, almost 85% of them singletons. The specimen sequenced was PBMCs or T cells enriched from blood (not recorded which). The receptor set was obtained from a man aged 35-49 years with acute COVID-19.

In DNA, the CDR3 is TGTGCCAGCAGCCACAGTCTAGCGGACGCCTACAATGAGCAGTTCTTC. Amino acid sequence: CASSHSLADAYNEQFF. V gene TRBV3-1 (or the pseudogene TRBV3-2) combines with J gene TRBJ2-1; 7 bases agree with TRBD2. Per the germline V gene, CDR1 is LGHDT and CDR2 is YNNKEL (reference sequence). There are 16 residues in the CDR3. The V and J ends lost 3 bases and 2 bases, in that order; junction bases with no gene match: 7.

This clone was recorded only once. This chain uses TRBV4-3 with TRBJ2-2; 7 nucleotides line up with TRBD2. This CDR3 spans 17 amino acids. Trimming at V came to 4 bases and at J to 2 bases, leaving 10 bases not matched to a gene. Per germline, CDR1 LGHNA and CDR2 YSLEER. Here the CDR3 reads CASSLTGPGGNTGELFF. CDR3 coding DNA: TGCGCCAGCAGCCTAACCGGGCCGGGGGGAAACACCGGGGAGCTGTTTTTT.

This clone was recorded once. The V gene is TRBV6-4, the J gene TRBJ2-7, with 9 bases identical to TRBD1. J was trimmed by 5 bases and V by 7 bases; bases with no gene match: 15. The V gene's germline CDR1 is MRHNA and CDR2 SNTAGT. The length of the CDR3 is 16 residues. Here the CDR3 reads CASNLPKPGQGNEQYF. CDR3 bases: TGTGCCAGCAACCTCCCCAAACCGGGACAGGGAAACGAGCAGTACTTC.

This clone was seen just once. The chain joins TRBV4-1 to TRBJ2-7, with 10 nucleotides matching TRBD1. CDR3 size: 16 residues. With 1 base clipped from V and 5 bases from J, the junction kept 8 bases outside the gene matches. Germline assignment: CDR1 MGHRA and CDR2 YSYEKL. CDR3 nucleotides: TGCGCCAGCAGCCAAGTCGTGGGGACAGGGGCCAACGAGCAGTACTTC. Translating it yields CASSQVVGTGANEQYF.

V usage is TRBV6-5 and J usage is TRBJ2-3, with 8 nucleotides matching TRBD1. Germline-derived CDR1 and CDR2 are MNHEY and SVGAGI. The V gene end was trimmed by 6 bases and the J gene end by 0 bases; junction bases not matched to a gene: 5. CDR3 length: 15 amino acids. CDR3 region: CASSPDRGSTDTQYF. CDR3 in DNA: TGTGCCAGCAGCCCCGACAGGGGTAGCACAGATACGCAGTATTTT.

The chain carries TRBV3-1 (or the pseudogene TRBV3-2) and TRBJ2-3; TRBD2 agrees at 7 bases. Per the germline V gene, CDR1 is LGHDT and CDR2 is YNNKEL (reference sequence). The CDR3 is 16 residues long. J lost 2 bases, V lost 5 bases, and 10 bases had no gene match. The CDR3 region is CASSFFTSANTDTQYF. The CDR3, as DNA: TGTGCCAGCAGCTTCTTTACTAGCGCCAACACAGATACGCAGTATTTT.

The chain couples TRBV29-1 to TRBJ1-1; 9 bases fit TRBD1. CDR3 size: 12 residues. Germline CDR1 SQVTM, CDR2 ANQGSEA. Trimming removed 6 bases from V and 6 bases from J; junction bases left unmatched: 5. CDR3 sequence: CSVPGQGSEAFF. CDR3 bases: TGCAGCGTGCCGGGACAGGGCTCTGAAGCTTTCTTT.

The V call is TRBV6-1, the J call TRBJ1-2; 10 bases agree with TRBD1. With V trimmed by 3 bases and J by 7 bases, 2 bases remained unmatched. The germline V gene has CDR1 MNHNS and CDR2 SASEGT. This CDR3 spans 13 amino acids. In DNA form, the CDR3 reads TGTGCCAGCAGTGAGACAGGGGGCATTGGCTACACCTTC. Amino acids: CASSETGGIGYTF.

The chain is built from TRBV7-9 and TRBJ2-7, with D possibly matching TRBD1 (5 bases). V was clipped by 8 bases and J by 5 bases, with 19 bases between them. This CDR3 contains 14 residues. In germline, CDR1 is SEHNR, CDR2 FQNEAQ (reference sequence). In DNA form, the CDR3 reads TGTGCCAGCCAGGGATCTCTGGGTGAGAACGAGCAGTACTTC. This translates into CASQGSLGENEQYF.